This T cell receptor beta chain stems from a study of T cell responses to AZD1222 COVID-19 vaccine. Germline lookup yields CDR1 LGHNA and CDR2 YSLEER. CDR3 length: 17 residues. V lost 1 base, J lost 0 bases, and 15 bases lay in between. Only in-frame clones appear in the TCRdb table, and some are missing; sequencing was by immunoSEQ multiplex PCR. The table records about 100,000 clones, more than 75% of them present only once. This clone was detected a few times. The clonotype originates from an adult in good health. The chain joins TRBV4-3 to TRBJ1-2, with D hard to call. Sequences were derived from peripheral blood, sampled on day 0 of AZD1222 vaccination. Here the CDR3 reads CASSQADGNRANYGYTF. The DNA for the CDR3 is TGCGCCAGCAGCCAAGCCGACGGAAACCGAGCTAACTATGGCTACACCTTC.